This T cell receptor beta chain was sequenced for a study of response to subunit inactivated influenza vaccine. Notes on the study in general: New T cells are recruited in small numbers by each seasonal influenza vaccination, according to the authors' suggestion.

TCRdb analysed the RT-PCR reads with MiXCR anew, one entry per CDR3 protein. The sample yields hundreds of thousands of distinct CDR3 sequences, around a sixth seen once. This CDR3 has 15 residues. Between the trimmed V and J ends, which lost 1 base and 0 bases, there was a span of 10 bases. CDR1 and CDR2 (germline): SNHLY, FYNNEI. With respect to this clonotype: Antigen: not known.

The rearrangement uses TRBV2 and TRBJ2-7; the D is unclear. The origin of this receptor is a man aged 45 to 65 who received an inactivated influenza vaccine. The sequences come from PBMCs from blood, collected roughly 5 days after vaccination. DNA of the CDR3: TGTGCCAGCAGTGAAGGGCAGCCCCTCTCCTACGAGCAGTACTTC. This gives the protein CASSEGQPLSYEQYF.